The 19 T cell receptor beta chains below all came from one sample that was sequenced in a study of PD-1 blockade in classical Hodgkin lymphoma (dated by TCRdb to between 2020 and 2021). The method behind the library was the immunoSEQ multiplex PCR assay. TCRdb holds this immuneACCESS table with in-frame rearrangements only. Some clones are missing; in checked studies, unresolved V genes explain under half, and the rest has no known cause. Counted in this sample were 20,000 or so clones; around 89% of them appeared once. Jointly, the top ten make up 23% of the sample. What this sample's time point label stands for: cycle 4 day 1 (C4D1), after 5 to 7 weeks of nivolumab. All trial patients had relapsed after autologous stem cell transplantation, with cohorts A, B and C differing in prior brentuximab vedotin exposure. The sequencing used peripheral blood mononuclear cells (PBMCs), collected before the fourth cycle of nivolumab. The receptors come from a human donor with classical Hodgkin lymphoma.

The chain is built from TRBV27 and TRBJ1-3; tentative D call: TRBD1 (5 bases). Trimming took 6 bases from V and 1 from J, leaving 10 bases between them. Germline loops: CDR1 MNHEY, CDR2 SMNVEV (reference sequence). This CDR3 contains 14 residues. The CDR3 spells CASREAGSGNTIYF. In nucleotides, the CDR3 is TGTGCCAGCAGGGAGGCAGGGTCTGGAAACACCATATATTTT.

This chain connects TRBV21-1 to TRBJ2-5; the DNA was not compared with TRBD1, the D call given in the table. TRBV21-1 is given as a pseudogene. There are 16 residues in the CDR3. CDR3 nucleotide sequence: TGTGCCAGCAGCAAAGTGGGCAGACGCTTGCAAGGAACCCAGTACTTC. It is translated as CASSKVGRRLQGTQYF.

V usage is TRBV6-1 and J usage is TRBJ1-2; D may be TRBD1 (5 bases). Per the germline V gene, CDR1 is MNHNS and CDR2 is SASEGT. This CDR3 is built from 15 residues. V was shortened by 7 bases and J by 8 bases, with 23 bases between the two germline ends. The DNA for the CDR3 is TGTGCCAGCACCAGGGAGGCTGGATCTTTGCGGGGCTACACCTTC. It translates to CASTREAGSLRGYTF.

CDR3 protein: CASSTAAITTGTDTQYF. The CDR3 DNA sequence: TGTGCCAGCAGTACAGCGGCTATTACTACTGGCACAGATACGCAGTATTTT. This chain links TRBV6-4 with TRBJ2-3; TRBD2 is a possible D gene (5 bases). This CDR3 is 17 amino acids long. The V and J ends lost 5 bases and 1 base respectively, with 19 bases between them. Germline V gene sequence: CDR1 MRHNA, CDR2 SNTAGT.

J is TRBJ1-5 and V is TRBV7-5. TRBV7-5 represents a pseudogene. The CDR3 spans 14 residues. This CDR3 is CASSLGGLNQPQHF. The DNA of the CDR3 is TGTGCCAGCAGCTTGGGGGGCCTCAATCAGCCCCAGCATTTT.

V usage is TRBV4-1 and J usage is TRBJ2-5, with 8 positions matching TRBD1. The J call may be mistaken, given a closer DNA end match to TRBJ2-7. This CDR3 spans 15 amino acids. In germline, CDR1 is MGHRA, CDR2 YSYEKL. CDR3 sequence: CASSLLPGQVYEQYF. The CDR3 region has the DNA TGCGCCAGCAGCCTCCTTCCGGGACAGGTCTACGAGCAGTACTTC.

V usage is TRBV7-6 and J usage is TRBJ1-2; tentative D call: TRBD1 (6 bases). V was pared by 3 bases and J by 5 bases, with 10 bases between. This CDR3 contains 13 residues. Germline CDR1 SGHVS, CDR2 FNYEAQ. The CDR3 reads CASSFGRGYGYTF. In nucleotides, the CDR3 is TGTGCCAGCAGCTTCGGCAGGGGATATGGCTACACCTTC.

The V call is TRBV6-5, the J call TRBJ1-3; 7 nucleotides match TRBD1. J gave up 0 bases and V 6 bases, and 2 bases lay outside the gene matches. The CDR3 runs 14 residues. Germline CDR1 MNHEY, CDR2 SVGAGI. As DNA, the CDR3 is TGTGCCAGCAGAAGACAGGGCTCTGGAAACACCATATATTTT. It yields the protein CASRRQGSGNTIYF.

V and J are TRBV19 and TRBJ1-5, with D maybe TRBD1 (5 bases). Trimming cost V 2 bases and J 3 bases, with 14 bases left between them. Germline CDR1 LNHDA, CDR2 SQIVND (reference sequence). This CDR3 is built from 16 residues. The CDR3 reads CASSIQQAVHNQPQHF. The CDR3, as DNA: TGTGCCAGTAGTATACAACAGGCTGTTCACAATCAGCCCCAGCATTTT.

This chain joins TRBV27 and TRBJ2-3; D is uncertain. Trimming removed 2 bases from V and 4 bases from J, with 16 bases in between. The CDR3 length is 16 residues. Germline V gene lookup returns CDR1 MNHEY and CDR2 SMNVEV (reference sequence). Written as DNA, the CDR3 is TGTGCCAGCAGTTTAGTGGCGCCTCTCGGGCCAGATACGCAGTATTTT. Its translation: CASSLVAPLGPDTQYF.

The gene calls are TRBV6-6 and TRBJ2-1; D is ambiguous. V was cut by 10 bases and J by 5 bases, with 18 bases left in between. The V gene's germline CDR1 is MNHNY and CDR2 SVGAGI (reference sequence). CDR3 length: 14 residues. CDR3 protein: CATQGPGRHNEQFF. The CDR3 DNA is TGTGCCACTCAAGGTCCAGGCCGGCACAATGAGCAGTTCTTC.

The chain couples TRBV19 to TRBJ2-5; 9 bases map to TRBD1. The V and J ends lost 7 bases and 0 bases, in that order; junction bases with no gene match: 3. CDR3 size: 14 residues. Germline V gives CDR1 LNHDA, CDR2 SQIVND (reference sequence). The CDR3 bases are TGTGCCAGTACCGGGACAGGGTACCAAGAGACCCAGTACTTC. This translates into CASTGTGYQETQYF.

The chain recombines TRBV11-2 with TRBJ2-1; a possible D gene is TRBD2 (5 bases). This CDR3 has 12 residues. Germline V gene sequence: CDR1 SGHAT, CDR2 FQNNGV. Trimming removed 2 bases from V and 9 bases from J, with 8 bases in between. This CDR3 is CASSLQSGEQFF. CDR3 DNA: TGTGCCAGCAGCTTACAAAGCGGTGAGCAGTTCTTC.

The rearrangement links TRBV1 to TRBJ1-2; TRBD1, as called in the table, went unchecked against the DNA. TRBV1 is listed as a pseudogene. The CDR3 is 17 residues long. CDR3 nucleotides: TGCACCAGCGGTTCACCGGGACAGGGGGTAAGCGGGAGTGGCTACACCTTC. Protein product: CTSGSPGQGVSGSGYTF.

The rearrangement joins TRBV19 to TRBJ1-2, with 8 bases identical to TRBD1. This CDR3 contains 14 residues. Germline V CDR1 and CDR2: LNHDA, SQIVND (reference sequence). V gave up 5 bases and J gave up 7 bases; unmatched junction bases: 9. The CDR3 region has the DNA TGTGCCAGTAGTCTCAGGGGGCGAGTGCGTGGCTACACCTTC. Translating gives CASSLRGRVRGYTF.

V is TRBV4-2 and J is TRBJ2-3, with TRBD2 matching 7 bases. The CDR3 extends over 16 amino acids. Trimming removed 2 bases from V and 7 bases from J; junction bases left unmatched: 12. Per the germline V gene, CDR1 is LGHNA and CDR2 is YNFKEQ. In DNA form, the CDR3 reads TGTGCCAGCAGCCAAAATATAGGGGTAGCGGGTTATACGCAGTATTTT. Protein product: CASSQNIGVAGYTQYF.

The V gene is TRBV5-1, the J gene TRBJ2-6; D gene ambiguous. CDR1 and CDR2 (germline): SGHRS, YFSETQ. V was trimmed by 0 bases and J by 1 base, leaving 5 bases between them. There are 15 residues in the CDR3. CDR3 amino acids: CASSLDISGANVLTF. Written as DNA, the CDR3 is TGCGCCAGCAGCTTGGACATATCTGGGGCCAACGTCCTGACTTTC.

In DNA form, the CDR3 reads TGCGCCAGCGCGGTTCGTAGCGGGGGGGCGAGGAGGAATGAGCAGTTCTTC. Translated: CASAVRSGGARRNEQFF. The chain couples TRBV4-1 to TRBJ2-1; 11 bases fit TRBD2. Germline V gene lookup returns CDR1 MGHRA and CDR2 YSYEKL. Germline trimming cut 8 bases from V and 7 bases from J; bases unmatched to any gene: 16. This CDR3 comprises 17 residues.

The rearrangement joins TRBV7-9 to TRBJ2-7; D is ambiguous. The germline gives CDR1 SEHNR, CDR2 FQNEAQ (reference sequence). Trimming shortened V by 4 bases and J by 4 bases, and 5 bases separated the two germline ends. There are 11 residues in the CDR3. CDR3 residues: CASSSEYEQYF. The CDR3 DNA is TGTGCCAGCAGCTCGGAGTACGAGCAGTACTTC.